This note documents a single T cell receptor beta chain sequence. TCRdb itself ran the 5' RACE reads through MiXCR, one entry per CDR3 protein. This sample has 200,000 to 250,000 distinct CDR3 sequences, with 6.9% found just once. The CDR3 is made up of 13 amino acids. CDR1 is KGHSH, CDR2 LQKENI, per germline. V shed 2 bases and J shed 1 base, with 5 bases lying between them. The data are from a study of T cells after yellow fever vaccination. Sample: CD4+ T cells sorted from PBMCs, taken 15 days after the yellow fever booster vaccination. The origin of this receptor is a man aged 25 to 40 who received the YFV17D yellow fever vaccine. V and J are TRBV18 and TRBJ2-5, with unresolved D. As DNA, the CDR3 is TGTGCCAGCTCACCATCCTTCCAAGAGACCCAGTACTTC. This gives the protein CASSPSFQETQYF.